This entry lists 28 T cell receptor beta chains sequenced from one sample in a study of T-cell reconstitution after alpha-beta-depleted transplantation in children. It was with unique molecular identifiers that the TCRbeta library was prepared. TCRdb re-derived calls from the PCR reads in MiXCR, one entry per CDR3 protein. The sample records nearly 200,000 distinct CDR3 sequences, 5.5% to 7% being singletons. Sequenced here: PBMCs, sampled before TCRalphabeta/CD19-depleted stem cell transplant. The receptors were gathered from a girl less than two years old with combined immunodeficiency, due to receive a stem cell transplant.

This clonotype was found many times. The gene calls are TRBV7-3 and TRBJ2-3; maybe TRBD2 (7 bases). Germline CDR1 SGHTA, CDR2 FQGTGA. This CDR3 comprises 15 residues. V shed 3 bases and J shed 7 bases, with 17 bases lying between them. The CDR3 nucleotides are TGTGCCAGCAGCTTCCTGAGGGGGGGCCCGAATACGCAGTATTTT. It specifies CASSFLRGGPNTQYF. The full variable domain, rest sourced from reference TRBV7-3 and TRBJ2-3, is GAGVSQTPSNKVTEKGKYVELRCDPISGHTALYWYRQSLGQGPEFLIYFQGTGAADDSGLPNDRFFAVRPEGSVSTLKIQRTERGDSAVYLCASSFLRGGPNTQYFGPGTRLTVL.

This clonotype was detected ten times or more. The CDR3 sequence: CSARDHNRGYYEQYF. The CDR3 coding sequence is TGCAGTGCTAGAGACCATAACAGGGGGTACTACGAGCAGTACTTC. V and J are TRBV20-1 and TRBJ2-7; 8 bases fit TRBD1. CDR1 is DFQATT, CDR2 SNEGSKA, per germline (reference sequence). CDR3 length equals 15 residues. After removal of 0 bases from V and 3 bases from J, the junction contained 7 bases not matched to a gene.

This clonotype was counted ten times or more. This chain's CDR3 is CASSHTSGTTGELFF. In nucleotides, the CDR3 is TGTGCCAGCAGTCATACTAGCGGGACCACCGGGGAGCTGTTTTTT. The chain joins TRBV12-3 or TRBV12-4 to TRBJ2-2; 10 nucleotides line up with TRBD2. Trimming removed 5 bases from V and 4 bases from J; junction bases left unmatched: 4. CDR3 size: 15 residues.

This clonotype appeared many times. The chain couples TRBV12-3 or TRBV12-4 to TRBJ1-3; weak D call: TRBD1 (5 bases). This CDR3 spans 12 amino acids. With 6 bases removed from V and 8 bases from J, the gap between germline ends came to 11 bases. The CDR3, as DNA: TGTGCCAGCAGCCAGAGGGGTGACACCATATATTTT. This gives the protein CASSQRGDTIYF.

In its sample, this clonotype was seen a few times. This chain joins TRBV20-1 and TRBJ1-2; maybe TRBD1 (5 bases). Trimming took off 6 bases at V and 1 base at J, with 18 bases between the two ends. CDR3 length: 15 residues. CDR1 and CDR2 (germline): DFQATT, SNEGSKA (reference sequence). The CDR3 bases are TGCAGTGCGCCCCCGGGGGGAACAATTAACTATGGCTACACCTTC. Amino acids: CSAPPGGTINYGYTF.

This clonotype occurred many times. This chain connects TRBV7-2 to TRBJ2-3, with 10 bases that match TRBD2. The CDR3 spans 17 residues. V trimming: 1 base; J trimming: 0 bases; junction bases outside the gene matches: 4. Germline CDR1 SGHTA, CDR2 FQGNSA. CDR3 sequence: CASSLVSGGYSTDTQYF. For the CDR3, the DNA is TGTGCCAGCAGCTTAGTTAGCGGGGGGTATAGCACAGATACGCAGTATTTT.

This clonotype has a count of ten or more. This CDR3 reads CASSLLFEGDSPLHF. The CDR3 region has the DNA TGCGCCAGCAGCTTGTTGTTCGAGGGGGATTCACCCCTCCACTTT. The rearrangement joins TRBV5-1 to TRBJ1-6; TRBD1 might be the D (6 bases). V lost 1 base and J lost 8, with 13 bases in between. This CDR3 contains 15 residues. Germline V gene data show CDR1 as SGHRS and CDR2 as YFSETQ.

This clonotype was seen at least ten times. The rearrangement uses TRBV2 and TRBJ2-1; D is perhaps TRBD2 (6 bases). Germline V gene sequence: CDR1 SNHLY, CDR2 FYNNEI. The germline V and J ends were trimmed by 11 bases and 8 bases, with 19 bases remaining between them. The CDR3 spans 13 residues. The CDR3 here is CALLGRAGDEQFF. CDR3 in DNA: TGTGCCCTGCTTGGGAGAGCGGGCGATGAGCAGTTCTTC.

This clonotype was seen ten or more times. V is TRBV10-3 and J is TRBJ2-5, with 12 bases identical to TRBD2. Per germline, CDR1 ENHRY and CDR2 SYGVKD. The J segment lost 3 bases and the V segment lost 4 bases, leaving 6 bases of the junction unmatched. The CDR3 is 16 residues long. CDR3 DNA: TGTGCCATCAGTGGGGGACTAGCGGGCCCAAAAGAGACCCAGTACTTC. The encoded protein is CAISGGLAGPKETQYF.

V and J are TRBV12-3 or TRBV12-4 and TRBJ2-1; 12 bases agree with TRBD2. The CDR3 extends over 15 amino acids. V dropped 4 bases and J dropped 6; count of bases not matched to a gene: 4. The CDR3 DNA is TGTGCCAGCAGTTCCCTAGCGGGGGGGGGCAATGAGCAGTTCTTC. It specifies CASSSLAGGGNEQFF.

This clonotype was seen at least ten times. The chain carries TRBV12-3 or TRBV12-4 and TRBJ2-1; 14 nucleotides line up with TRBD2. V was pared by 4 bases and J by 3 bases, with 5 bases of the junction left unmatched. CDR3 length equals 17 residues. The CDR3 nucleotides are TGTGCCAGCAGTTGGACTAGCGGGAGGTCTGTCTACAATGAGCAGTTCTTC. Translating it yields CASSWTSGRSVYNEQFF.

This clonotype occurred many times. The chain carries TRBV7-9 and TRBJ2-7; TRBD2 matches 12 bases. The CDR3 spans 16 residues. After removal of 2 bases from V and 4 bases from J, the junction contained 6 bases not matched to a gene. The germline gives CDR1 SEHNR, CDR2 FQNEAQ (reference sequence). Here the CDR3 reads CASSLPTSGGPYEQYF. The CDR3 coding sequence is TGTGCCAGCAGCTTACCCACTAGCGGGGGGCCTTACGAGCAGTACTTC.

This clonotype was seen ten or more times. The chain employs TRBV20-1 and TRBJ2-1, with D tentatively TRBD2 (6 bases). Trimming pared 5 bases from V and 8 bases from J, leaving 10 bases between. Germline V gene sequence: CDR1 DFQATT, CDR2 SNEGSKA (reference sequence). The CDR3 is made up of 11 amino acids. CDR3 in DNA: TGCAGTGCTGGCGGAGGGGATGAGCAGTTCTTC. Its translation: CSAGGGDEQFF.

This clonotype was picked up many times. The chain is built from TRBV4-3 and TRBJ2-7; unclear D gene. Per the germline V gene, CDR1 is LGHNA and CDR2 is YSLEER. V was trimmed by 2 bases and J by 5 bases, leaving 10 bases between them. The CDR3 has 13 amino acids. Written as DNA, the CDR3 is TGCGCCAGCAGCCAAATTAGTGGGGACGAGCAGTACTTC. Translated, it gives CASSQISGDEQYF.

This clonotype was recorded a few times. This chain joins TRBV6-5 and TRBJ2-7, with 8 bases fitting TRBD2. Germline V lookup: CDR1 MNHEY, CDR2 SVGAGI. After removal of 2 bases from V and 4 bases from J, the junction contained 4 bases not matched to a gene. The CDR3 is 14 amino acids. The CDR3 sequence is CASSYRGGSYEQYF. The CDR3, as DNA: TGTGCCAGCAGTTACCGGGGGGGCTCTTACGAGCAGTACTTC.

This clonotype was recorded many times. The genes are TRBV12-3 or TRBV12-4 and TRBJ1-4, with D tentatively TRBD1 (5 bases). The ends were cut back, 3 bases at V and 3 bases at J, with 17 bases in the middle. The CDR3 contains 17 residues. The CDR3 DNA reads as TGTGCCAGCAGTTTTGGCCGACAGAATGCCGCTAATGAAAAACTGTTTTTT. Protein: CASSFGRQNAANEKLFF.

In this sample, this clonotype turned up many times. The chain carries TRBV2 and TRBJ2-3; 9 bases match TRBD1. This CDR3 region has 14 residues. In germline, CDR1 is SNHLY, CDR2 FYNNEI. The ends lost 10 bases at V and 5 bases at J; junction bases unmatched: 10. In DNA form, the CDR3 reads TGTGCCACCGCTTGGGACAGGGATTTAGATACGCAGTATTTT. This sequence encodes CATAWDRDLDTQYF.

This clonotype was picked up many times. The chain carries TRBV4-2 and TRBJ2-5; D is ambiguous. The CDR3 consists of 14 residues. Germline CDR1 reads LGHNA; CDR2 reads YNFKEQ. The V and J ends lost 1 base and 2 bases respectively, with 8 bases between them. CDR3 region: CASSQGATQETQYF. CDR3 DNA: TGTGCCAGCAGCCAAGGGGCTACGCAAGAGACCCAGTACTTC.

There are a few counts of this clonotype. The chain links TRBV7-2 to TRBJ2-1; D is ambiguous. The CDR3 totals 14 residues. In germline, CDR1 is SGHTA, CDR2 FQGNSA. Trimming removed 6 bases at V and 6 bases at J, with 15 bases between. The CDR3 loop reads CASRTRSSLNEQFF. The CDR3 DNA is TGTGCCAGCAGGACTCGCTCGAGCCTCAATGAGCAGTTCTTC.

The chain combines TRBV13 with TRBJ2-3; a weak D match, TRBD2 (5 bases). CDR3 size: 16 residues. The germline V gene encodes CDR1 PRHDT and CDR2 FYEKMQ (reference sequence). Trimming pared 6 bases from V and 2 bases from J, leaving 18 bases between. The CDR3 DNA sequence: TGTGCCAGCAGGCGAATATACCTAGCAGACACAGATACGCAGTATTTT. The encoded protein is CASRRIYLADTDTQYF.

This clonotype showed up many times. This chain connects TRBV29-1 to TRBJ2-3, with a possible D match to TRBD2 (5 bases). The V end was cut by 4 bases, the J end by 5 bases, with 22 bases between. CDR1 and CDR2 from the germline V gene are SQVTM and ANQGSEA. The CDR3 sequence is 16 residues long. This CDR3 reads CSVVFPRHGKLDTQYF. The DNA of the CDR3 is TGCAGCGTTGTTTTCCCAAGGCACGGGAAGTTAGATACGCAGTATTTT.

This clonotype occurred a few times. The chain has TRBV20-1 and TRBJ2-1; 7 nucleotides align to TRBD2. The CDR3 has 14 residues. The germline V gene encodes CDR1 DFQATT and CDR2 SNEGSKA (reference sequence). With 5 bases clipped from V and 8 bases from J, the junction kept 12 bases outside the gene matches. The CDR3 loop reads CSAAPREAGDEQFF. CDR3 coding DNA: TGCAGTGCTGCCCCCCGGGAGGCTGGCGATGAGCAGTTCTTC.

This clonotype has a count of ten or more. The CDR3 region is CASSVGPHQETQYF. CDR3 sequence (DNA): TGTGCCAGCAGCGTTGGGCCTCACCAAGAGACCCAGTACTTC. V is TRBV13 and J is TRBJ2-5; D gene uncertain. Trimming removed 5 bases at V and 0 bases at J, with 10 bases between. Germline loops: CDR1 PRHDT, CDR2 FYEKMQ (reference sequence). The CDR3 has 14 amino acids.

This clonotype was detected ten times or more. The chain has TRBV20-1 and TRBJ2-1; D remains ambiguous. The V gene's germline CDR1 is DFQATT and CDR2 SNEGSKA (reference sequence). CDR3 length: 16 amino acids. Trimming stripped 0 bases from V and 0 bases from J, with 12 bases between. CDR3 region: CSARDRDESSYNEQFF. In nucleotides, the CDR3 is TGCAGTGCTAGAGATCGTGATGAGAGCTCCTACAATGAGCAGTTCTTC.

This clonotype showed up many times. The CDR3 DNA reads TGCAGCGTTTTCCCTAGCGGGACGAATTACAATGAGCAGTTCTTC. Residues: CSVFPSGTNYNEQFF. The rearrangement links TRBV29-1 to TRBJ2-1; TRBD2 matches at 9 bases. V shed 5 bases, J shed 4 bases, and the junction held 9 bases outside the gene matches. This CDR3 is 15 amino acids long. Per germline, CDR1 SQVTM and CDR2 ANQGSEA.

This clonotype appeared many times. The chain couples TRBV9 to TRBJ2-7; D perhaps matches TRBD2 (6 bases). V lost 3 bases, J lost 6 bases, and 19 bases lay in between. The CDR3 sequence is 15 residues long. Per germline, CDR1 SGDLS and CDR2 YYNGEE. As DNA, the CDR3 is TGTGCCAGCAGCGACCTTGAGACTAGTTGGAGCGAGCAGTACTTC. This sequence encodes CASSDLETSWSEQYF.

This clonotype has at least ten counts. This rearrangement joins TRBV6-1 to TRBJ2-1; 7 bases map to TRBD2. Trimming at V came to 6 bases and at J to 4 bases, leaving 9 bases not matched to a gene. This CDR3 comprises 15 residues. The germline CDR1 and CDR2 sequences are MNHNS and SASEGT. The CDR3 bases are TGTGCCAGCAGCCCTACTAGCGTTGAGTACAATGAGCAGTTCTTC. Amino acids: CASSPTSVEYNEQFF.

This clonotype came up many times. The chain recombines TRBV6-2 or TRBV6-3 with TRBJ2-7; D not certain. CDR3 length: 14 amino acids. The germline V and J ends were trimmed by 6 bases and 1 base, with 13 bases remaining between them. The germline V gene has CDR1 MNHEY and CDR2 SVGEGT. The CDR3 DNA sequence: TGTGCCAGCAGCACTTACTGGTCATCCTACGAGCAGTACTTC. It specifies CASSTYWSSYEQYF.